These T cell receptor beta chains were read from a single sample in a study of blood T cell repertoires in COVID-19. The table came from immunoSEQ multiplex PCR; TCRdb's copy has only in-frame clones and leaves some out. The sample shows 90,000 to 110,000 clones, approximately 83% of them seen only once. Sequencing input: peripheral blood. The source is a man in his fifties or sixties with acute or convalescent COVID-19. The CDR3 runs from the conserved cysteine through the conserved F or W. Fields, in order: D gene, J gene, clone size, V gene, CDR3 DNA, CDR3 protein. The D gene is left open where the match is weak. Rows may omit the clone size; those that give it use once, few, many or a size class.

TRBD1 | TRBJ2-3 | once | TRBV6-2/TRBV6-3 | TGTGCCAGCAGTTCCTCCGGGACAGGGTTGGTAGATACGCAGTATTTT | CASSSSGTGLVDTQYF
- | TRBJ2-3 | - | TRBV6-6 | TGTGCCAGCAGTCCCCAGGGGGGCGGGATGTCCACAGATACGCAGTATTTT | CASSPQGGGMSTDTQYF
TRBD1 | TRBJ1-2 | - | TRBV18 | TGTGCCAGCGCAAACAGGGGTGTTGTCTATGGCTACACCTTC | CASANRGVVYGYTF
TRBD1 | TRBJ1-3 | - | TRBV7-9 | TGTGCCAGCAGCTCCACCGGGACAGATGGAAACACCATATATTTT | CASSSTGTDGNTIYF
TRBD2 | TRBJ2-1 | - | TRBV27 | TGTGCCAGCGATACTAGCGTTTGGAGCTCCTACAATGAGCAGTTCTTC | CASDTSVWSSYNEQFF
TRBD2 | TRBJ2-1 | - | TRBV9 | TGTGCCAGCAGCATGGTGGGGAGGGCATCTGAGCAGTTCTTC | CASSMVGRASEQFF
- | TRBJ1-1 | - | TRBV7-2 | TGTGCCGGACCAAGACAGGCAAACACTGAAGCTTTCTTT | CAGPRQANTEAFF
TRBD1 | TRBJ1-2 | - | TRBV5-1 | TGCGCCAGCAGCTCCCCGGGACAGGGGTCTGGTGACACCTTC | CASSSPGQGSGDTF
TRBD1 | TRBJ2-7 | - | TRBV7-9 | TGTGCCAGCAGCCCACCGGGACAGACCTACGAGCAGTACTTC | CASSPPGQTYEQYF
- | TRBJ2-2 | - | TRBV7-2 | TGTGCCAGCAGCTTATTCCAGGGAGGCAACACCGGGGAGCTGTTTTTT | CASSLFQGGNTGELFF
TRBD2 | TRBJ2-3 | - | TRBV4-1 | TGCGCCAGCATGGGGCTAGCGGGGACAGATACGCAGTATTTT | CASMGLAGTDTQYF
TRBD1 | TRBJ1-5 | once | TRBV24-1 | TGTGCCACCAGTCCTGCCGGGACAGGCAATCAGCCCCAGCATTTT | CATSPAGTGNQPQHF
- | TRBJ2-3 | - | TRBV7-2 | TGTGCCAGCAGCTACAAATCCACAGATACGCAGTATTTT | CASSYKSTDTQYF
- | TRBJ2-3 | - | TRBV5-1 | TGCGCCAGCAGCTGGGGCCCTTTACGCACAGATACGCAGTATTTT | CASSWGPLRTDTQYF
TRBD1 | TRBJ1-2 | - | TRBV30 | TGTGCCTGGAGTCACCAGGACAGGGCTGGCTACACCTTC | CAWSHQDRAGYTF
- | TRBJ1-6 | - | TRBV3-1/TRBV3-2 | TGTGCCAGCAGCCAAGGCGGCTCCAATTCACCCCTCCACTTT | CASSQGGSNSPLHF
TRBD1 | TRBJ1-6 | - | TRBV2 | TGTGCCAGCAGTAGACAGGGGAATTCACCCCTCCACTTT | CASSRQGNSPLHF
- | TRBJ1-2 | few | TRBV12-3/TRBV12-4 | TGTGCCAGCAGTTTATCGGGATTCTATGGCTACACCTTC | CASSLSGFYGYTF
- | TRBJ2-3 | - | TRBV9 | TGTGCCAGCAGCGTAGCAGGGGCAGATACGCAGTATTTT | CASSVAGADTQYF
- | TRBJ2-7 | - | TRBV19 | TGTGCCAGTAGTGCCGACAGGACCTACGAGCAGTACTTC | CASSADRTYEQYF
- | TRBJ2-1 | - | TRBV5-1 | TGCGCCAGCAGCTTGAGGTCAGGGTACAATGAGCAGTTCTTC | CASSLRSGYNEQFF
- | TRBJ1-5 | - | TRBV12-3/TRBV12-4 | TGTGCCAGCAGTCCTACTCCCAATCAGCCCCAGCATTTT | CASSPTPNQPQHF
- | TRBJ1-5 | - | TRBV6-6 | TGTGCCAGCAGCCTGGGAGGAAGCAATCAGCCCCAGCATTTT | CASSLGGSNQPQHF
- | TRBJ2-7 | once | TRBV14 | TGTGCCAGCAGCCAAGATATTAGGGGGGAGCAGTACTTC | CASSQDIRGEQYF
TRBD1 | TRBJ1-2 | - | TRBV19 | TGTGCCAGTATCAACAGGGGACGAAACTATGGCTACACCTTC | CASINRGRNYGYTF
TRBD1 | TRBJ2-7 | - | TRBV5-1 | TGCGCCAGCAGCTTGGGCGGGACAGGGCACGAGCAGTACTTC | CASSLGGTGHEQYF
- | TRBJ2-1 | - | TRBV5-4 | TGTGCCAGCAGCTTGGGGCAGGATCCCTACAATGAGCAGTTCTTC | CASSLGQDPYNEQFF
TRBD1 | TRBJ1-1 | - | TRBV5-6 | TGTGCCAGCAGCGATTCGACAGGGGGGGCGAACACTGAAGCTTTCTTT | CASSDSTGGANTEAFF
- | TRBJ1-5 | once | TRBV2 | TGTGCCAGCAGTGAGGGACTCCCCCCAAGGCATTTT | CASSEGLPPRHF
- | TRBJ1-2 | once | TRBV9 | TGTGCCAGCAACCCCGGGGGGCAGTTTGGCTACACCTTC | CASNPGGQFGYTF
- | TRBJ2-1 | - | TRBV12-5 | TGTGCTAGTGGTCCGGATAGCGCCAATGAGCAGTTCTTC | CASGPDSANEQFF
- | TRBJ1-1 | few | TRBV5-6 | TGTGCCAGCAGCTACCAGACCGAGGGTTATTGGAACACTGAAGCTTTCTTT | CASSYQTEGYWNTEAFF
- | TRBJ2-7 | - | TRBV3-1/TRBV3-2 | TGTGCCAGCAGCCACACGGGGGTACCTTCCTACGAGCAGTACTTC | CASSHTGVPSYEQYF
TRBD1 | TRBJ1-4 | few | TRBV11-2 | TGTGCCAGCAGCTTAGGAGGTACAGGGGTAGCTAATGAAAAACTGTTTTTT | CASSLGGTGVANEKLFF
TRBD1 | TRBJ2-5 | - | TRBV2 | TGTGCCAGCAGTCAAGGGACAGGGGCCCAAGAGACCCAGTACTTC | CASSQGTGAQETQYF
- | TRBJ2-7 | - | TRBV5-6 | TGTGCCAGTCAGGGGTTTCGGAACGAGCAGTACTTC | CASQGFRNEQYF
TRBD2 | TRBJ2-7 | - | TRBV4-2 | TGTGCCAGCAGCCATAGCGGGGGGTTTCACGAGCAGTACTTC | CASSHSGGFHEQYF
TRBD2 | TRBJ2-7 | - | TRBV3-1/TRBV3-2 | TGTGCCAGCAGCCAAGGACTAGCGGACTGGACGGCGTACGAGCAGTACTTC | CASSQGLADWTAYEQYF
- | TRBJ1-4 | - | TRBV19 | TGTGCCAGTAGTATGACACCAATCAGCGAAAAACTGTTTTTT | CASSMTPISEKLFF
TRBD1 | TRBJ2-1 | - | TRBV30 | TGTGCCTGGGGGGGGACAGGGGGCGTGGATGAGCAGTTCTTC | CAWGGTGGVDEQFF
- | TRBJ2-1 | - | TRBV11-2 | TGTGCCAGCAGCCACACCAGGGCTGTTCTCCATGAGCAGTTCTTC | CASSHTRAVLHEQFF
- | TRBJ2-1 | - | TRBV3-1/TRBV3-2 | TGTGCCAGCAGCCAGGGTTCGGACAGTTACAATGAGCAGTTCTTC | CASSQGSDSYNEQFF
- | TRBJ1-1 | - | TRBV11-3 | TGTGCCAGCAGCTTAAGGGGCAGTAACACTGAAGCTTTCTTT | CASSLRGSNTEAFF
TRBD2 | TRBJ2-3 | - | TRBV6-5 | TGTGCCAGCACCCTAAGCGGGGCCAGCACAGATACGCAGTATTTT | CASTLSGASTDTQYF
- | TRBJ1-1 | - | TRBV7-3 | TGTGCCAGCAGCTTAGAGGGGGGGACTTTGAACACTGAAGCTTTCTTT | CASSLEGGTLNTEAFF
TRBD1 | TRBJ1-1 | - | TRBV6-5 | TGTGCCAGCAGGCCAACAGGGGCGAACACTGAAGCTTTCTTT | CASRPTGANTEAFF
- | TRBJ1-2 | - | TRBV6-6 | TGTGCCAGCGCGCTACAGGGAGTGGCCTATGGCTACACCTTC | CASALQGVAYGYTF
TRBD1 | TRBJ2-1 | - | TRBV7-6 | TGTGCCAGCAGCTTAGCCGGGACAGTCTCCAATGAGCAGTTCTTC | CASSLAGTVSNEQFF
- | TRBJ2-2 | - | TRBV2 | TGTGCCATCTGGCACACGAACACCGGGGAGCTGTTTTTT | CAIWHTNTGELFF
- | TRBJ1-6 | - | TRBV5-8 | TGTGCCAGCAGGGGGTCAGGGGACTATAATTCACCCCTCCACTTT | CASRGSGDYNSPLHF
- | TRBJ1-6 | - | TRBV14 | TGTGCCAGCAGCCAAGATGGGGCAGACAGCTCCTATAATTCACCCCTCCACTTT | CASSQDGADSSYNSPLHF
- | TRBJ1-3 | once | TRBV6-5 | TGTGCCAGCAGTTACGCACAGGGTGGAAACACCATATATTTT | CASSYAQGGNTIYF
TRBD1 | TRBJ2-7 | - | TRBV18 | TGTGCCAGCTCACCTACGGGTGGGACAGGGCCCTACGAGCAGTACTTC | CASSPTGGTGPYEQYF
TRBD2 | TRBJ2-7 | once | TRBV29-1 | TGCAGCGTTGCCCCGGGACTAGCGGGGCCCGAGCAGTACTTC | CSVAPGLAGPEQYF
- | TRBJ1-5 | once | TRBV11-2 | TGTGCCAGCAGCTTACAGGGAGGAGGGCAGCCCCAGCATTTT | CASSLQGGGQPQHF